This T cell receptor (beta chain) was sequenced for a study of cytomegalovirus exposure and HLA in healthy donors (dated by TCRdb to 2015 to 2018). Notes on the research overall: A later analysis indicated that the 120 validation repertoires were generated on the platform also employed for the 720 or so repertoires of the first cohort. The study aimed to test whether cataloging public T cell receptors could reveal signatures of past pathogen exposure. Besides the first cohort of roughly 660 subjects, a separate validation cohort made up of roughly 120 different subjects was used. High-throughput TCR immunosequencing, statistical association of individual TCRs with disease status, and machine learning were combined to predict cytomegalovirus infection status. The study at large found these results: In the study, some 180 TCR beta chains were listed as associated with cytomegalovirus. While some public TCRs were present in many individuals, most TCR sequences turned up only very rarely across donors. A few of the identified cytomegalovirus-associated TCR beta chains were confirmed in vitro to be specific for cytomegalovirus antigens. Cytomegalovirus status was reported to be diagnosed by the classifier with high specificity and sensitivity in both the original and validation cohorts. In a later analysis, TCRs clustered in the first cohort were found to also tend to co-occur in the 100 to 150 validation repertoires, with around 94% of cluster scores above 0. All 120 or so repertoires were used to score co-occurrence in the validation cohort in a later analysis, because that analysis had no HLA typing for the cohort. It was suggested by the authors that the approach could potentially be generalized to other disease states and immunological phenotypes.

The donors were included in the validation cohort of roughly 130 subjects, a group kept apart from the roughly 670-subject first cohort. CDR1 and CDR2, per the germline V gene, are SQVTM and ANQGSEA. V is shortened by 4 bases, J by 9 bases, and the region joining them spans 13 bases. The cysteine opens and the phenylalanine closes a CDR3 of 12 amino acids. The kept DNA is CDR3 alone, 36 bases in frame from the first base. Concerning this clone: No antigen is known for it. Per-nucleotide qualities are absent, and no much larger clonotype sits a single base away.

Libraries were made using the immunoSEQ multiplex PCR assay. As for the original processing: To diagnose cytomegalovirus status from the catalog of TCR beta chain sequences, a statistical classification framework was built. The source is immuneACCESS, and TCRdb retained only in-frame sequences with V and J called. Part of the clones is not carried over; for the studies checked, unresolved V genes explain less than half of this, and the remainder is unexplained. That table furnishes V, J and clone size, whereas the DNA furnished D and trimming. The sample table holds about 120,000 clones, of which about 87% were seen once. The ten top clones hold 1.5% to 2% of the sample.

The sequencing input was PBMCs. This clonotype originated in a man between 18 and 29 years old in good health and CMV-seronegative. The V and J segments used are TRBV29-1 and TRBJ2-1; a tentative D match to TRBD1 spans 6 bases. The CDR3 reads CSVGTGFGEQFF. The DNA is as follows: TGCAGCGTTGGCACAGGGTTTGGTGAGCAGTTCTTC.